This TCR beta chain appears in the sequencing data of a study of T cell repertoires in cytomegalovirus infection. The CDR3 spans 15 residues. V gave up 2 bases and J gave up 0 bases, with 11 bases separating them. Broader study findings: CMV-specific TCR beta clonotypes restricted by HLA-C were the ones dominating the ex vivo response.

With respect to this clonotype: Antigen: not known.

TCRdb re-called the reads with MiXCR, one entry per CDR3 protein. The sample includes fewer than 1,000,000 distinct CDR3 sequences, 25% to 40% of them seen just once. This specimen was cultured CD8+ T cells from PBMCs, taken from culture after CMV antigen stimulation. The TCR sequence derives from a human donor in good health (CMV status not recorded). Some clones in this sample may be carry-over from other donors' samples. The chain joins TRBV12-3 or TRBV12-4 to TRBJ2-7; D is ambiguous. In DNA form, the CDR3 reads TGTGCCAGCAGTTTAACCGAGCCTCCCTCCTACGAGCAGTACTTC. Amino acid sequence: CASSLTEPPSYEQYF.